This is a list of T cell receptor beta chains from one sample in a study of cytomegalovirus exposure and HLA in healthy donors. Only in-frame clones appear in the TCRdb table, and some are missing; sequencing was by immunoSEQ multiplex PCR. This table holds about 120,000 clones, approximately 81% found once. Input material: PBMCs. These receptors were obtained from a man in his late teens or twenties in good health and CMV-seropositive. The CDR3 runs from the conserved cysteine through the conserved F or W. The order of the fields is J gene, D gene, clone size, V gene, CDR3 DNA, CDR3 protein. A D gene is named only where the DNA matches it firmly. Clone size is given for some rows only: seen once, a few or many times, or a class if the clone is expanded.

j_gene: TRBJ2-1; d_gene: TRBD2; abundance: .; v_gene: TRBV27; CDR3nt: TGTGCCAGCAGTTTACTTCTAGCGGTAAATGAGCAGTTCTTC; CDR3aa: CASSLLLAVNEQFF
j_gene: TRBJ1-4; d_gene: .; abundance: few; v_gene: TRBV7-9; CDR3nt: TGTGCCAGCAGCTTAGGAGCCCAGGGTGGTGCAACTAATGAAAAACTGTTTTTT; CDR3aa: CASSLGAQGGATNEKLFF
j_gene: TRBJ1-6; d_gene: .; abundance: .; v_gene: TRBV7-2; CDR3nt: TGTGCCAGCAGCTTAGCCCCGGGGGGGGTTTCACCCCTCCACTTT; CDR3aa: CASSLAPGGVSPLHF
j_gene: TRBJ2-1; d_gene: .; abundance: .; v_gene: TRBV11-3; CDR3nt: TGTGCCAGCAGCTTATCGGGACTTTACAATGAGCAGTTCTTC; CDR3aa: CASSLSGLYNEQFF
j_gene: TRBJ1-2; d_gene: .; abundance: .; v_gene: TRBV5-1; CDR3nt: TGCGCCAGCAGCCGAGACACAACTAACTATGGCTACACCTTC; CDR3aa: CASSRDTTNYGYTF
j_gene: TRBJ2-5; d_gene: .; abundance: .; v_gene: TRBV5-5; CDR3nt: TGTGCCAGCAGCTTGGGCAGCGCGGGGACCCAGTACTTC; CDR3aa: CASSLGSAGTQYF
j_gene: TRBJ2-2; d_gene: .; abundance: .; v_gene: TRBV6-5; CDR3nt: TGTGCCAGCTCAGAACGGAGCACCGGGGAGCTGTTTTTT; CDR3aa: CASSERSTGELFF
j_gene: TRBJ2-3; d_gene: TRBD2; abundance: .; v_gene: TRBV10-3; CDR3nt: TGTGCCATCAGCCTTAGCGGGAGGGTATCGGATACGCAGTATTTT; CDR3aa: CAISLSGRVSDTQYF
j_gene: TRBJ2-5; d_gene: TRBD1; abundance: .; v_gene: TRBV7-7; CDR3nt: TGTGCTAGCAGTCGGGACAGGGGTAGCGAGGAGACCCAGTACTTC; CDR3aa: CASSRDRGSEETQYF
j_gene: TRBJ2-3; d_gene: .; abundance: .; v_gene: TRBV10-3; CDR3nt: TGTGCCATCAGTATAGGGGCAGATACGCAGTATTTT; CDR3aa: CAISIGADTQYF
j_gene: TRBJ1-1; d_gene: .; abundance: .; v_gene: TRBV19; CDR3nt: TGTGCCAGTAGTATAGCCGGGGGGCTTGAAGCTTTCTTT; CDR3aa: CASSIAGGLEAFF
j_gene: TRBJ1-3; d_gene: .; abundance: .; v_gene: TRBV21-1; CDR3nt: TGTGCCAGCAGCAAAGGGGCATTGGGAAACACCATATATTTT; CDR3aa: CASSKGALGNTIYF
j_gene: TRBJ1-1; d_gene: .; abundance: once; v_gene: TRBV6-6; CDR3nt: TGTGCCAGCGGGTCCAACAGGGCTGGTGAAGCTTTCTTT; CDR3aa: CASGSNRAGEAFF
j_gene: TRBJ1-1; d_gene: TRBD1; abundance: .; v_gene: TRBV5-1; CDR3nt: TGCGCCAGCTCGGGACAGGGATTGTTTGGCACTGAAGCTTTCTTT; CDR3aa: CASSGQGLFGTEAFF